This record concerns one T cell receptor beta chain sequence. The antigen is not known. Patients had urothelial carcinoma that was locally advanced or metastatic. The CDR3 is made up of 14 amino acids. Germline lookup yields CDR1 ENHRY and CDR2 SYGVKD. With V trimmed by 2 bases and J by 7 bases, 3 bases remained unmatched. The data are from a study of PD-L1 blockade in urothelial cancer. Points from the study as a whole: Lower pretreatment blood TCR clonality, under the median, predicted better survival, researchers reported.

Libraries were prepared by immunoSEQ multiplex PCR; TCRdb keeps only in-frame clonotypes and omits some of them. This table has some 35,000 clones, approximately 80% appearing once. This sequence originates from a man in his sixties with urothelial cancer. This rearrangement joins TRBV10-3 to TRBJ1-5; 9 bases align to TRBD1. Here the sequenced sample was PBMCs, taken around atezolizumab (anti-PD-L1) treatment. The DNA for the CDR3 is TGTGCCATCAGTGAGCGGACAGGGGAACAGCCCCAGCATTTT. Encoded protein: CAISERTGEQPQHF.